A single TCR beta chain is shown here with its context. Its antigen is undetermined. DNA and RNA were both co-extracted from about 20-30 mg of bulk tissue that had not been sorted. Tumor samples were assessed, and every one had over 85% viable tumor cells. Starting from roughly 0.5 ug of total RNA, TCR beta cDNA was produced with a primer in the constant region. Employing slightly modified ARM-PCR, three nested multiplex PCR rounds were run, and these gave rise to the TCR beta libraries. A C-beta reverse primer was combined with TRBV1-TRBV30 forward primers in the first two PCR rounds, and each round had roughly 9 cycles. In TCRdb, the multiplex PCR reads were re-called with MiXCR into one record per CDR3 protein. The sample has tens of thousands of distinct CDR3 sequences; 71% are singletons. Trimming took 1 base from V and 1 from J; bases not matched to a gene: 8. This CDR3 is built from 17 residues. In germline, CDR1 is SGHAT, CDR2 FQNNGV.

The data are from a study of tumor-infiltrating lymphocytes in primary liver carcinoma. Study-level results: Tumors and blood were compared for top-250-clone fraction, and tumors had the significantly higher value (p = 0.039).

This rearrangement joins TRBV11-2 to TRBJ2-3; TRBD1 matches 7 bases. Sequenced sample: liver tumor tissue from sampling region 5. Subset given: tumor region T5, tumor centre. This receptor was taken from a man aged 40-49 years with primary liver carcinoma and hepatitis B virus infection. CDR3 loop: CASSLARQGVGTDTQYF. The CDR3 DNA reads as TGTGCCAGCAGCTTAGCAAGACAGGGTGTGGGCACAGATACGCAGTATTTT.